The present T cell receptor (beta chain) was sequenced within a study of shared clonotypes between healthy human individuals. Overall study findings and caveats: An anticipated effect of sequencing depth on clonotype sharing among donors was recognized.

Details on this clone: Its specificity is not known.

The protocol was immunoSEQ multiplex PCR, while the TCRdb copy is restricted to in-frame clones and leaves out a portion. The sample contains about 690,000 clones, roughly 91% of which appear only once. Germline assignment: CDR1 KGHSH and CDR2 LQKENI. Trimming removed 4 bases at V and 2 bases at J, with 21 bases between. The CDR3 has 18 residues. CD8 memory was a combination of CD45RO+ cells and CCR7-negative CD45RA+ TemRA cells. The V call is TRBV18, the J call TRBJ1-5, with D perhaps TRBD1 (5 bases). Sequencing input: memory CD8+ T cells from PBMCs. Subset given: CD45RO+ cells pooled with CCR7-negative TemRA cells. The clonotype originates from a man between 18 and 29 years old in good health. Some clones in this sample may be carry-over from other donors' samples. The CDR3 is CASSQGDSTREGNQPQHF. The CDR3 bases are TGTGCCAGCTCACAAGGGGACTCTACACGGGAGGGCAATCAGCCCCAGCATTTT.